These T cell receptor beta chains were read from a single sample in a study of blood T cell repertoires in COVID-19. Generated by immunoSEQ multiplex PCR, the TCRdb table keeps only in-frame clones and is missing some. Among around 140,000 clones listed, approximately 87% were seen once. The sequenced sample consisted of peripheral blood. The receptors stem from a woman in her forties or fifties with active or convalescent COVID-19. Each CDR3 is given with its conserved first and last residue. Fields, in order: clone size, D gene, J gene, V gene, CDR3 protein, CDR3 DNA. The D gene is left open where the match is weak. Part of the rows lack a size; the others show once, few, many or a class for expanded clones.

-	TRBD2	TRBJ2-3	TRBV4-3	CASSRTLTSSGSTDTQYF	TGCGCCAGCAGCCGGACTTTAACCTCTAGCGGCAGCACAGATACGCAGTATTTT
-	-	TRBJ2-5	TRBV14	CASSPLGLGLLAPQETQYF	TGTGCCAGCAGCCCTCTCGGCTTGGGACTTCTGGCTCCTCAAGAGACCCAGTACTTC
-	TRBD2	TRBJ2-7	TRBV5-1	CASSAAGTSGRKIYEQYF	TGCGCCAGCAGCGCAGCCGGGACTAGCGGGAGAAAAATCTACGAGCAGTACTTC
-	TRBD2	TRBJ2-7	TRBV30	CAWSWHGGDEQYF	TGTGCCTGGAGTTGGCATGGGGGGGACGAGCAGTACTTC
-	TRBD1	TRBJ1-1	TRBV5-4	CASSYLQGAFTEAFF	TGTGCCAGCAGCTACCTACAGGGGGCTTTTACTGAAGCTTTCTTT
-	-	TRBJ1-3	TRBV5-1	CASSGGQTGNTIYF	TGCGCCAGCAGCGGCGGACAGACTGGAAACACCATATATTTT
-	TRBD1	TRBJ2-6	TRBV7-2	CASMGARDSYSGANVLTF	TGTGCCAGCATGGGGGCAAGGGACAGCTACTCTGGGGCCAACGTCCTGACTTTC
once	TRBD1	TRBJ2-3	TRBV24-1	CATSDPGQGTDTQYF	TGTGCCACCAGTGACCCGGGACAGGGTACAGATACGCAGTATTTT
-	TRBD2	TRBJ2-1	TRBV3-1/TRBV3-2	CASSQSPGLAAFNEQFF	TGTGCCAGCAGCCAGAGCCCGGGACTAGCGGCCTTCAATGAGCAGTTCTTC
-	TRBD1	TRBJ1-6	TRBV29-1	CSVRLTGGDNSPLHF	TGCAGCGTCCGACTCACAGGGGGAGATAATTCACCCCTCCACTTT
-	TRBD1	TRBJ2-2	TRBV29-1	CSAYLGTGAIGELFF	TGCAGCGCCTACCTCGGGACAGGGGCCATCGGGGAGCTGTTTTTT
few	TRBD1	TRBJ2-7	TRBV5-1	CASSLRGTGTYEQYF	TGCGCCAGCAGCTTGCGCGGGACAGGGACCTACGAGCAGTACTTC
once	TRBD2	TRBJ2-1	TRBV5-1	CASSLDSTSGRARQFF	TGCGCCAGCAGCTTGGACAGTACTAGCGGGAGGGCTAGGCAGTTCTTC
-	-	TRBJ1-5	TRBV18	CASSPTEYSNQPQHF	TGTGCCAGCTCACCGACAGAGTATAGCAATCAGCCCCAGCATTTT
-	TRBD1	TRBJ1-5	TRBV9	CASSVAGQGGQPQHF	TGTGCCAGCAGCGTAGCGGGACAGGGAGGTCAGCCCCAGCATTTT
-	-	TRBJ1-2	TRBV5-1	CASSLDSRGTPSEGYTF	TGCGCCAGCAGCTTGGATTCCAGGGGTACCCCATCGGAAGGCTACACCTTC
-	-	TRBJ1-6	TRBV19	CASSSTGSYNSPLHF	TGTGCCAGTAGCTCCACAGGGTCCTATAATTCACCCCTCCACTTT
-	-	TRBJ1-1	TRBV6-5	CASRQGIGLAEAFF	TGTGCCAGCAGGCAGGGAATCGGTTTGGCTGAAGCTTTCTTT
-	-	TRBJ1-6	TRBV15	CATSRGGTSGSGALHF	TGTGCCACCAGCAGAGGAGGGACATCGGGGTCCGGGGCCCTCCACTTT
few	-	TRBJ2-1	TRBV20-1	CSASGLYGRNEQFF	TGCAGTGCTAGTGGACTATACGGTAGGAATGAGCAGTTCTTC
-	TRBD1	TRBJ1-1	TRBV3-1/TRBV3-2	CASSGRTGQALLGTAFF	TGTGCCAGCAGCGGACGGACGGGACAGGCGTTGCTGGGGACAGCTTTCTTT
-	TRBD2	TRBJ2-7	TRBV27	CASRRTSGGKNEQYF	TGTGCCAGCAGACGGACTAGCGGGGGAAAAAACGAGCAGTACTTC
-	-	TRBJ2-1	TRBV4-1	CASSQGTGYGEQFF	TGCGCCAGCAGCCAAGGGACGGGATACGGTGAGCAGTTCTTC
-	TRBD2	TRBJ2-7	TRBV4-2	CASSQDQLAGSYEQYF	TGTGCCAGCAGCCAAGATCAACTAGCGGGCTCCTACGAGCAGTACTTC
-	TRBD1	TRBJ2-3	TRBV14	CASSQEDRAITDTQYF	TGTGCCAGCAGCCAAGAAGACAGGGCGATCACAGATACGCAGTATTTT
-	-	TRBJ1-3	TRBV6-6	CASKQGTGNTIYF	TGTGCCAGTAAACAGGGAACTGGAAACACCATATATTTT
-	TRBD1	TRBJ2-2	TRBV19	CASKADRGNTGELFF	TGTGCCAGTAAGGCGGACAGGGGTAACACCGGGGAGCTGTTTTTT
-	TRBD1	TRBJ1-2	TRBV18	CASSGQEGYGYTF	TGTGCCAGCTCGGGACAGGAGGGCTATGGCTACACCTTC
-	-	TRBJ2-3	TRBV11-2	CASSLAGRPGVGTDTQYF	TGTGCCAGCAGCTTAGCGGGGAGGCCAGGCGTAGGCACAGATACGCAGTATTTT
-	-	TRBJ2-7	TRBV6-2/TRBV6-3	CASSYTGRYEQYF	TGTGCCAGCAGTTACACGGGGAGGTACGAGCAGTACTTC
-	-	TRBJ2-3	TRBV6-6	CASGRGTDTQYF	TGTGCCAGCGGGAGAGGCACAGATACGCAGTATTTT
-	TRBD1	TRBJ1-5	TRBV6-6	CASSSQDREGGQPQHF	TGTGCCAGCAGTTCGCAGGACAGGGAGGGTGGTCAGCCCCAGCATTTT
-	TRBD2	TRBJ2-3	TRBV30	CAWRGLADTQYF	TGTGCCTGGAGGGGACTAGCAGATACGCAGTATTTT
-	-	TRBJ2-7	TRBV6-2/TRBV6-3	CASSYTREYYEQYF	TGTGCCAGCAGTTACACCCGTGAGTACTACGAGCAGTACTTC
-	TRBD2	TRBJ2-3	TRBV27	CASSLWLAAPTDTQYF	TGTGCCAGCAGTTTATGGCTAGCGGCCCCTACAGATACGCAGTATTTT
-	TRBD1	TRBJ1-5	TRBV10-3	CAISEGTQGAGQPQHF	TGTGCCATCAGTGAAGGTACCCAGGGGGCGGGTCAGCCCCAGCATTTT
-	-	TRBJ2-2	TRBV30	CAWSVGQGTGELFF	TGTGCCTGGAGTGTAGGGCAGGGCACCGGGGAGCTGTTTTTT
-	TRBD2	TRBJ2-1	TRBV4-1	CASSQNSGGHNEQFF	TGCGCCAGCAGCCAAAACTCGGGGGGGCACAATGAGCAGTTCTTC
-	-	TRBJ1-2	TRBV28	CATRGVGGYTF	TGTGCCACCCGGGGGGTGGGTGGCTACACCTTC
-	TRBD1	TRBJ1-2	TRBV6-5	CASSYSTGKGYTF	TGTGCCAGCAGTTACTCGACAGGGAAGGGCTACACCTTC
-	TRBD2	TRBJ2-2	TRBV24-1	CATSDPSVLAKGELFF	TGTGCCACCAGTGACCCCTCCGTACTAGCGAAGGGGGAGCTGTTTTTT
-	TRBD1	TRBJ1-2	TRBV9	CASSVQGAREYGYTF	TGTGCCAGCAGCGTACAGGGGGCTAGGGAGTATGGCTACACCTTC
-	TRBD2	TRBJ2-2	TRBV27	CASSFTSGSPGELFF	TGTGCCAGCAGTTTTACTAGCGGGAGTCCCGGGGAGCTGTTTTTT
-	-	TRBJ1-6	TRBV6-6	CASSQAGVDNSPLHF	TGTGCCAGCAGTCAGGCAGGGGTCGATAATTCACCCCTCCACTTT
-	-	TRBJ2-5	TRBV6-2/TRBV6-3	CASSQLDSPRGTQYF	TGTGCCAGCAGCCAGTTGGACAGCCCTAGGGGGACCCAGTACTTC
-	-	TRBJ1-3	TRBV7-6	CASSLGLRGWSGNTIYF	TGTGCCAGCAGCTTAGGGCTTCGGGGTTGGTCTGGAAACACCATATATTTT
-	-	TRBJ2-2	TRBV4-2	CASSLDSTANTGELFF	TGTGCCAGCAGCCTCGATAGTACCGCGAACACCGGGGAGCTGTTTTTT
-	TRBD1	TRBJ2-7	TRBV7-9	CASSLAMGQGTGEQYF	TGTGCCAGCAGCTTAGCTATGGGACAGGGTACGGGGGAGCAGTACTTC
once	-	TRBJ1-2	TRBV7-2	CASSLARANYGYTF	TGTGCCAGCAGCTTAGCCCGGGCTAACTATGGCTACACCTTC